These T cell receptor beta chains were read from a single sample in a study of beta chain features in type 1 diabetes. TCRdb keeps only in-frame clones here, not all; method: immunoSEQ multiplex PCR. The data hold under 450,000 clones, with about 16% observed a single time. The sequenced sample was naive CD4+ T cells from blood. The receptors shown here come from a woman aged 18-29 years in good health. Both conserved end residues are part of each CDR3. The D gene is left open where the match is weak. Clone sizes are given selectively: once, few, many, or a class where the clone is expanded.

cdr3_length j_call d_call clone_size v_call cdr3_nt cdr3_aa
14 TRBJ1-1 . . TRBV5-1 TGCGCCAGCAGCTTGGCCGCGGGGAACACTGAAGCTTTCTTT CASSLAAGNTEAFF
18 TRBJ2-6 TRBD2 few TRBV19 TGTGCCAGTAGTCCCCGACTAGCGGGGGGCTCTGGGGCCAACGTCCTGACTTTC CASSPRLAGGSGANVLTF
15 TRBJ2-1 TRBD1 . TRBV5-1 TGCGCCAGCAGCTTAGCGGGACAGGGGGCCAATGAGCAGTTCTTC CASSLAGQGANEQFF
15 TRBJ1-1 TRBD1 . TRBV5-1 TGCGCCAGCAGCTCGGGGACAGGGCCGAACACTGAAGCTTTCTTT CASSSGTGPNTEAFF
11 TRBJ2-5 . few TRBV18 TGTGCCAGCTCATCGCAAGAGACCCAGTACTTC CASSSQETQYF
16 TRBJ2-3 TRBD2 . TRBV7-2 TGTGCCAGCAGCTTAGCGGCTAGCGGATCCAAAGATACGCAGTATTTT CASSLAASGSKDTQYF
17 TRBJ2-2 . . TRBV9 TGTGCCAGCAGCGTAGATGCGGGGGCCCCGAACACCGGGGAGCTGTTTTTT CASSVDAGAPNTGELFF
14 TRBJ2-5 . few TRBV5-4 TGTGCCAGCAGCTTTCGTGGGAGTCAAGAGACCCAGTACTTC CASSFRGSQETQYF
13 TRBJ1-2 . . TRBV27 TGTGCCAGCAGCCCTAGACTGGGCTATGGCTACACCTTC CASSPRLGYGYTF
14 TRBJ1-2 TRBD1 few TRBV28 TGTGCCAGCAGTTTCTCGGGACAGAACTATGGCTACACCTTC CASSFSGQNYGYTF
17 TRBJ2-1 TRBD2 . TRBV4-2 TGTGCCAGCAGCCAAGACCTAAGGTCTAGCGGGAGTGAAGAGCAGTTCTTC CASSQDLRSSGSEEQFF
12 TRBJ2-7 . . TRBV28 TGTGCCAGCAGACCACAGGGTCACGAGCAGTACTTC CASRPQGHEQYF
14 TRBJ2-3 . few TRBV25-1 TGTGCCAGCAACGGGGACATTCGCACAGATACGCAGTATTTT CASNGDIRTDTQYF
14 TRBJ2-1 TRBD2 . TRBV28 TGTGCCAGCAGTTCTAGCGGGAGCTACAATGAGCAGTTCTTC CASSSSGSYNEQFF
12 TRBJ1-1 . . TRBV6-6 TGTGCCAGCAGTGCGCCCTGGACAGAAGCTTTCTTT CASSAPWTEAFF
13 TRBJ1-2 . . TRBV5-1 TGCGCCAGCAGCTTGCCGGGGAACTATGGCTACACCTTC CASSLPGNYGYTF
15 TRBJ2-1 . . TRBV28 TGTGCCAGCAGTTTCCGGGCCAACCGGGGCAATGAGCAGTTCTTC CASSFRANRGNEQFF
11 TRBJ2-5 . . TRBV2 TGTGCCAGCAGTTTACAGGAGACCCAGTACTTC CASSLQETQYF
15 TRBJ1-2 TRBD1 . TRBV7-2 TGTGCCAGCAGCTTGCATCAGGGGGCCTTCTATGGCTACACCTTC CASSLHQGAFYGYTF
18 TRBJ2-2 TRBD2 . TRBV4-1 TGCGCCAGCAGCCAACGGACTAGCGGGAGGGGGTACACCGGGGAGCTGTTTTTT CASSQRTSGRGYTGELFF
14 TRBJ1-4 . . TRBV29-1 TGCAGCGTTAGCAGGGCTGTGACTAATGAAAAACTGTTTTTT CSVSRAVTNEKLFF
14 TRBJ2-2 . . TRBV6-1 TGTGCCAGCAGAGTCCGGGACTCCGACGGGGAGCTGTTTTTT CASRVRDSDGELFF
14 TRBJ1-5 . . TRBV19 TGTGCCAGTAATGCGGGGAGAGGCGATCAGCCCCAGCATTTT CASNAGRGDQPQHF
15 TRBJ2-7 TRBD2 few TRBV7-2 TGTGCCAGCAGACGTGGACTAGCGGGATTGTACGAGCAGTACTTC CASRRGLAGLYEQYF
12 TRBJ2-3 . few TRBV2 TGTGCCAGCAGAGGGGACTTCGAGACGCAGTATTTT CASRGDFETQYF
13 TRBJ2-7 . few TRBV30 TGTGCCTGGAATTTCGGCAGGGTCTACGAGCAGTACTTC CAWNFGRVYEQYF
15 TRBJ1-1 . few TRBV9 TGTGCCAGCAGCGCAGACCCCCACAGGAACACTGAAGCTTTCTTT CASSADPHRNTEAFF
14 TRBJ2-7 TRBD1 few TRBV28 TGTGCCAGCAGTTTGGGGACAGGGGTTGACGAGCAGTACTTC CASSLGTGVDEQYF
14 TRBJ1-2 TRBD1 . TRBV7-2 TGTGCCAGCAGCAGGGACAGTGTTGACTATGGCTACACCTTC CASSRDSVDYGYTF
13 TRBJ2-5 . . TRBV10-3 TGTGCCATCACGGACAGGGAGGGAGAGACCCAGTACTTC CAITDREGETQYF
14 TRBJ2-4 . few TRBV5-4 TGTGCCAGCAGCTTGGAACGGAGCCAAAACATTCAGTACTTC CASSLERSQNIQYF
11 TRBJ2-7 . . TRBV28 TGTGCCAGCAGTTTAGACGGGAAACAGTACTTC CASSLDGKQYF
17 TRBJ2-2 TRBD2 few TRBV7-9 TGTGCCAGCAGCCCGGGACTAGCGGGAGTGGGCACCGGGGAGCTGTTTTTT CASSPGLAGVGTGELFF
16 TRBJ2-1 TRBD2 few TRBV18 TGTGCCAGCTCACCGGCACGAGCGGGAGGGTACAATGAGCAGTTCTTC CASSPARAGGYNEQFF
13 TRBJ1-2 . few TRBV27 TGTGCCAGCAGTGCCAAGGGGTTCTATGGCTACACCTTC CASSAKGFYGYTF
19 TRBJ1-4 TRBD1 . TRBV9 TGTGCCAGCAGCGTAGGATCTACAGGGGCCGGCTCAACTAATGAAAAACTGTTTTTT CASSVGSTGAGSTNEKLFF
13 TRBJ2-1 . . TRBV28 TGTGCCAGCATCGGTGCCAGGGTGGAGGAGCAGTTCTTC CASIGARVEEQFF
16 TRBJ2-1 TRBD2 few TRBV15 TGTGCCACCAGCAGATCGGGGACTACTCGGTATGGTGAGCAGTTCTTC CATSRSGTTRYGEQFF
15 TRBJ2-1 . few TRBV28 TGTGCCAGCAGTAATCAGGGGACAATAAACAATGAGCAGTTCTTC CASSNQGTINNEQFF
12 TRBJ2-5 TRBD2 . TRBV27 TGTGCCAGCGGGGGACTAGCAGAGACCCAGTACTTC CASGGLAETQYF
13 TRBJ1-2 TRBD1 . TRBV19 TGTGCCAGTTCACCGGGACAGCTTTGGGGCTACACCTTC CASSPGQLWGYTF
14 TRBJ1-5 TRBD1 once TRBV2 TGTGCCAGCAGTTGGGACAGGGGTATTCAGCCCCAGCATTTT CASSWDRGIQPQHF
13 TRBJ2-5 TRBD1 . TRBV28 TGTGCCAGCAGCCCGGGACAGGGGGAGACCCAGTACTTC CASSPGQGETQYF
11 TRBJ1-2 . few TRBV7-9 TGTGCCAGCAGCTTGGCTTATGGCTACACCTTC CASSLAYGYTF
14 TRBJ2-7 TRBD1 . TRBV2 TGTGCCAGCGGTCCGGGACAGGGTTCCTACGAGCAGTACTTC CASGPGQGSYEQYF
19 TRBJ2-6 . . TRBV9 TGTGCCAGCAGCGTAGCCCCGGGGGGCAGGATAACTGGGGCCAACGTCCTGACTTTC CASSVAPGGRITGANVLTF
13 TRBJ1-5 . . TRBV7-2 TGTGCCAGCAGCTTAAGTGTAGATCAGCCCCAGCATTTT CASSLSVDQPQHF
15 TRBJ1-1 . . TRBV7-2 TGTGCCAGCAGCCCTGGAGGTACGATGAACACTGAAGCTTTCTTT CASSPGGTMNTEAFF
16 TRBJ2-7 . few TRBV27 TGTGCCAGCAGTTTAAGGGCAGGGGACCTAGGCTACGAGCAGTACTTC CASSLRAGDLGYEQYF
15 TRBJ2-3 . . TRBV6-5 TGTGCCAGCAGTTACTCCGGGGAGCCCACAGATACGCAGTATTTT CASSYSGEPTDTQYF
17 TRBJ2-4 TRBD2 . TRBV19 TGTGCCAGTAGTAACCCCTCTAGCGGGCTCAGTAGGGACATTCAGTACTTC CASSNPSSGLSRDIQYF
14 TRBJ2-7 TRBD1 few TRBV5-1 TGCGCCAGCAGCTTGACAGGGGAAGGCTACGAGCAGTACTTC CASSLTGEGYEQYF
13 TRBJ2-3 . few TRBV7-9 TGTGCCAGCAGCACCCGGGAACAAGATACGCAGTATTTT CASSTREQDTQYF
11 TRBJ1-2 TRBD1 . TRBV30 TGTGCCTGGGACAGGGGCTATGGCTACACCTTC CAWDRGYGYTF